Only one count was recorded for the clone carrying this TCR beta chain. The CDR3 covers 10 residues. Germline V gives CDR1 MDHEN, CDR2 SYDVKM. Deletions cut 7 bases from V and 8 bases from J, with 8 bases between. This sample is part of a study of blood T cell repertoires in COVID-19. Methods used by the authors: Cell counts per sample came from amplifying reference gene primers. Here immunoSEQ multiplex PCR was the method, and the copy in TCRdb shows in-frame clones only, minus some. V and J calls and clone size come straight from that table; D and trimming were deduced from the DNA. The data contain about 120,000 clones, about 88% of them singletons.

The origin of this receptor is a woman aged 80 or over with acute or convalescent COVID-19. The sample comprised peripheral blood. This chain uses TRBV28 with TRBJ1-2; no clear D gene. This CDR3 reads CASKSWGYTF. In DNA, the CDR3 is TGTGCCAGCAAGAGTTGGGGCTACACCTTC.